This T cell receptor beta chain was captured in a study of spatial heterogeneity in lung cancer. Study observations and caveats: Tumor TCRs that were ubiquitous and expanded showed up in blood more at resection than follow-up.

The time point denotes: blood at routine non-recurrence follow-up after resection. TCRdb reprocessed the 5' RACE reads with MiXCR, giving one entry per CDR3 protein. The sample gives 15,000 to 20,000 distinct CDR3 sequences, 9.2% of which show up once; around 20% is in the top ten. A note on this clonotype: Its target is not known.

The ends were cut back, 2 bases at V and 4 bases at J, with 17 bases in the middle. The CDR3 totals 16 residues. In germline, CDR1 is MDHEN, CDR2 SYDVKM. The chain is built from TRBV28 and TRBJ1-1; D remains ambiguous. The sequenced sample was PBMCs, obtained at follow-up. The receptor was isolated from a male donor with early-stage non-small cell lung cancer. CDR3 sequence reads: CASSLLRGGRITEAFF. DNA for the CDR3: TGTGCCAGCAGTTTACTCCGTGGAGGTCGTATCACTGAAGCTTTCTTT.